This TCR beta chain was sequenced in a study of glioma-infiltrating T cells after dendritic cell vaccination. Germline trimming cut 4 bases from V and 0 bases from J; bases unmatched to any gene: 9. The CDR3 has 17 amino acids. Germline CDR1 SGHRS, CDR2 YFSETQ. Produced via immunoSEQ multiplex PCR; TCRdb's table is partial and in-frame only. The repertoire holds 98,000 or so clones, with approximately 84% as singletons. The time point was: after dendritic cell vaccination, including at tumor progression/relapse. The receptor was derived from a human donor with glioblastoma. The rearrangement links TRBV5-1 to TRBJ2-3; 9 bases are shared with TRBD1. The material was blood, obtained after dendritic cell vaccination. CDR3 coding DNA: TGCGCCAGCAGCCGCCTTGGGACAGGGCCCAGCACAGATACGCAGTATTTT. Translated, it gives CASSRLGTGPSTDTQYF.